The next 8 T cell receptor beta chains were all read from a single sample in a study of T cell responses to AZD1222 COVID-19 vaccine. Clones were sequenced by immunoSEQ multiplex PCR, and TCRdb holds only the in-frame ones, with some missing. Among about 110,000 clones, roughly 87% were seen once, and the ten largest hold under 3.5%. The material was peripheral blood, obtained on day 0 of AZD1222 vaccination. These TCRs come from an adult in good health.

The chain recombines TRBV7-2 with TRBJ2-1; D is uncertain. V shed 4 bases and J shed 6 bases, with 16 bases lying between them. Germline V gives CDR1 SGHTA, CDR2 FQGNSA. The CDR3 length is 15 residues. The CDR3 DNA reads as TGTGCCAGCAGCTCCCCGGGTGGAGTCGGCAATGAGCAGTTCTTC. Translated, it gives CASSSPGGVGNEQFF.

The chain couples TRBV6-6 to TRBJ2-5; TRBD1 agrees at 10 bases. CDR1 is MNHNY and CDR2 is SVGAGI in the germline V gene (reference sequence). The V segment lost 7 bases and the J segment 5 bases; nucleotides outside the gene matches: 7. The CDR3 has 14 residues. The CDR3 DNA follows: TGTGCCAGCACCAGGAGGGGACAGGGGGAGACCCAGTACTTC. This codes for CASTRRGQGETQYF.

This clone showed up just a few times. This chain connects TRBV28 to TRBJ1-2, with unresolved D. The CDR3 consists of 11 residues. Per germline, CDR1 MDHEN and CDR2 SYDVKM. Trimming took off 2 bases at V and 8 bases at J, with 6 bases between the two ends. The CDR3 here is CASSLREGYTF. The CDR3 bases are TGTGCCAGCAGTTTAAGGGAGGGCTACACCTTC.

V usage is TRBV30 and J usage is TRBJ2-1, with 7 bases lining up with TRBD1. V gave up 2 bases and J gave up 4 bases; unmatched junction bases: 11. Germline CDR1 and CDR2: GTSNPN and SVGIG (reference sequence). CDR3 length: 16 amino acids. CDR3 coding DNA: TGTGCCTGGAGTACGACCCCTGGACAGGTTTACAATGAGCAGTTCTTC. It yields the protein CAWSTTPGQVYNEQFF.

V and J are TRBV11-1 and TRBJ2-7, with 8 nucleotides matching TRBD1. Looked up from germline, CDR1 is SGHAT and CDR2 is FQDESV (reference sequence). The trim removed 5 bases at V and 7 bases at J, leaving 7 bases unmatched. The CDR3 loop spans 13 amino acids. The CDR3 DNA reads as TGTGCCAGCAGCCTGCGGACAGGGTGGGAGCAGTACTTC. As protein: CASSLRTGWEQYF.

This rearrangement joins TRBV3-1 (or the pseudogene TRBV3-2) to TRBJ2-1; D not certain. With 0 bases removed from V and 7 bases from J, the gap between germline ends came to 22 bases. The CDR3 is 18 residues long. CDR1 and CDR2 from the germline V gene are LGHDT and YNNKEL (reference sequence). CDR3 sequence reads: CASSQERVRPPAGNEQFF. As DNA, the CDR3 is TGTGCCAGCAGCCAAGAAAGGGTGAGGCCCCCAGCAGGTAATGAGCAGTTCTTC.

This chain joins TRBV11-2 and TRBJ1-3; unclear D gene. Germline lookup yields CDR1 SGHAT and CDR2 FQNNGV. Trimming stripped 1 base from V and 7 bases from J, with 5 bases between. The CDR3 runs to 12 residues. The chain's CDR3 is CASSLAVNTIYF. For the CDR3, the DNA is TGTGCCAGCAGCTTAGCAGTCAACACCATATATTTT.

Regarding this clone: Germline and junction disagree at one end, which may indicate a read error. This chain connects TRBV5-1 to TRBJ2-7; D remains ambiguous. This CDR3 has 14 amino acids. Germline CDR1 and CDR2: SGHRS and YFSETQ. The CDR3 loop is CASSLGGMIVNLRF. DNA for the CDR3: TGCGCCAGCAGCTTGGGGGGAATGATTGTAAATCTAAGGTTC.